This passage covers 24 T cell receptor beta chains from one sample sequenced in a study of cytomegalovirus exposure and HLA in healthy donors. The PCR contained 60 Vbeta and 13 Jbeta primers. Sequencing used immunoSEQ multiplex PCR; TCRdb keeps in-frame clones, though not all of them. This sample has some 140,000 clones; about three quarters occur once, and the top ten carry 4%. Material for sequencing was PBMCs. Source of these receptors: a woman aged 40 to 49 in good health and CMV-seronegative.

The CDR3 protein is CASSYSDFYGYTF. DNA for the CDR3: TGTGCCAGTAGCTACTCCGACTTTTATGGCTACACCTTC. V gene TRBV19 combines with J gene TRBJ1-2; D not resolved. The germline CDR1 and CDR2 sequences are LNHDA and SQIVND (reference sequence). This CDR3 has 13 amino acids. V was pared by 6 bases and J by 5 bases, with 13 bases between.

This rearrangement joins TRBV7-6 to TRBJ1-5; D unresolved. V was pared by 5 bases and J by 0 bases, with 17 bases between. Per germline, CDR1 SGHVS and CDR2 FNYEAQ. This CDR3 has 17 amino acids. CDR3 in amino acids: CASSAGGRLYSNQPQHF. CDR3 DNA: TGTGCCAGCAGCGCGGGCGGGCGGTTATATAGCAATCAGCCCCAGCATTTT.

Only a few counts were recorded for this clone. The chain has TRBV6-5 and TRBJ1-5, with D possibly TRBD1 on 5 matching bases. The CDR3 loop spans 13 amino acids. V was trimmed by 8 bases and J by 5 bases, leaving 13 bases between them. The germline CDR1 and CDR2 sequences are MNHEY and SVGAGI. The CDR3 region is CASGPTEYQPQHF. The DNA of the CDR3 is TGTGCCAGCGGGCCGACAGAGTATCAGCCCCAGCATTTT.

The chain uses TRBV2 and TRBJ2-7, with D maybe TRBD2 (5 bases). The CDR3 length is 14 residues. Germline V CDR1 and CDR2: SNHLY, FYNNEI. V was cut by 3 bases and J by 2 bases, with 11 bases left in between. CDR3 residues: CASSEASSAYEQYF. The CDR3 DNA follows: TGTGCCAGCAGTGAGGCTAGCTCCGCCTACGAGCAGTACTTC.

The genes are TRBV5-1 and TRBJ2-5; 9 bases fit TRBD1. This CDR3 spans 15 amino acids. V shed 4 bases and J 5 bases; nucleotides not matched to a gene: 9. Germline CDR1 reads SGHRS; CDR2 reads YFSETQ. CDR3 sequence (DNA): TGCGCCAGCAGCCCAGGACAGGGGATTGTGGAGACCCAGTACTTC. It specifies CASSPGQGIVETQYF. Supplemented by reference TRBV5-1 and TRBJ2-5, the full variable domain reads KAGVTQTPRYLIKTRGQQVTLSCSPISGHRSVSWYQQTPGQGLQFLFEYFSETQRNKGNFPGRFSGRQFSNSRSEMNVSTLELGDSALYLCASSPGQGIVETQYFGPGTRLLVL.

This clone appeared a few times. The gene calls are TRBV6-5 and TRBJ2-7; TRBD1 is a possible D gene (8 bases). Trimming took off 8 bases at V and 2 bases at J, with 19 bases between the two ends. This CDR3 is built from 15 residues. Germline V gene sequence: CDR1 MNHEY, CDR2 SVGAGI. Here the CDR3 reads CASDRSGTGPYEQYF. CDR3 coding DNA: TGTGCCAGCGACAGAAGCGGGACAGGCCCCTACGAGCAGTACTTC.

A remark on this clone: This sample includes further DNA sequences coding for the same CDR3. The chain joins TRBV7-9 to TRBJ2-1, with TRBD2 matching over 15 bases. Germline V gene sequence: CDR1 SEHNR, CDR2 FQNEAQ (reference sequence). This CDR3 has 17 residues. The junction had 7 bases not matched to a gene; V was cut back by 0 bases and J by 10 bases. The CDR3 spells CASSLAQGLAGGREQFF. CDR3 nucleotides: TGTGCCAGCAGCTTAGCCCAAGGACTAGCGGGAGGGAGGGAGCAGTTCTTC.

The chain employs TRBV10-3 and TRBJ1-2; possible D gene TRBD1, 5 bases. Germline-derived CDR1 and CDR2 are ENHRY and SYGVKD. V lost 10 bases and J 4 bases, leaving 16 bases between the germline ends. There are 13 residues in the CDR3. For the CDR3, the DNA is TGTGCCACCACCCTCGGCCAGGGCTATGGCTACACCTTC. Protein sequence: CATTLGQGYGYTF.

The V and J genes are TRBV4-1 and TRBJ2-2; TRBD2 aligns across 8 bases. This CDR3 comprises 19 residues. Germline lookup yields CDR1 MGHRA and CDR2 YSYEKL. Trimming took 0 bases from V and 1 from J; bases not matched to a gene: 10. The CDR3 here is CASSQDAPGGAQNTGELFF. Written as DNA, the CDR3 is TGCGCCAGCAGCCAAGACGCCCCGGGGGGGGCACAGAACACCGGGGAGCTGTTTTTT.

The rearrangement uses TRBV5-6 and TRBJ2-7; possibly TRBD1 for D (5 bases). This CDR3 comprises 13 residues. CDR1 is SGHDT and CDR2 is YYEEEE in the germline V gene. Deletions cut 6 bases from V and 3 bases from J, with 13 bases between. CDR3 loop: CASTLGAHYEQYF. CDR3 nucleotide sequence: TGTGCCAGCACCCTTGGGGCTCACTACGAGCAGTACTTC.

The chain combines TRBV5-1 with TRBJ2-7; 7 bases align to TRBD2. Germline CDR1 and CDR2: SGHRS and YFSETQ. This CDR3 is built from 14 residues. Germline trimming cut 3 bases from V and 7 bases from J; bases unmatched to any gene: 10. In DNA, the CDR3 is TGCGCCAGCAGCTCCGGGGGGAGTCCTGGTGAGCAGTACTTC. Its protein product is CASSSGGSPGEQYF.

This chain links TRBV7-2 with TRBJ1-2; 7 nucleotides line up with TRBD1. The CDR3 is made up of 14 amino acids. Germline CDR1 reads SGHTA; CDR2 reads FQGNSA. Trimming cost V 4 bases and J 5 bases; bases outside gene matches: 7. The CDR3 region has the DNA TGTGCCAGCAGCTCCTGGGACAGAGAGTATGGCTACACCTTC. Residues: CASSSWDREYGYTF.

V gene TRBV4-2 combines with J gene TRBJ2-2, with 12 positions matching TRBD2. V shed 4 bases, J shed 4 bases, and the junction held 4 bases outside the gene matches. Germline V gene data show CDR1 as LGHNA and CDR2 as YNFKEQ. The CDR3 covers 16 residues. The CDR3 sequence: CASSPGLAGSTGELFF. The DNA of the CDR3 is TGTGCCAGCAGCCCCGGACTAGCGGGGAGCACCGGGGAGCTGTTTTTT.

This chain joins TRBV27 and TRBJ2-7; a possible D gene is TRBD2 (5 bases). V lost 2 bases and J 2 bases, leaving 10 bases between the germline ends. The CDR3 runs to 14 residues. Germline CDR1 and CDR2: MNHEY and SMNVEV (reference sequence). The CDR3 DNA reads TGTGCCAGCAGTTTAGAGGGTTACCCCTACGAGCAGTACTTC. As protein: CASSLEGYPYEQYF.

The V gene is TRBV13, the J gene TRBJ2-1; 7 bases are shared with TRBD2. This CDR3 has 13 amino acids. Per the germline V gene, CDR1 is PRHDT and CDR2 is FYEKMQ (reference sequence). The V segment lost 4 bases and the J segment 7 bases; nucleotides outside the gene matches: 4. The CDR3 reads CASSWTGGNEQFF. The CDR3 DNA reads TGTGCCAGCAGCTGGACGGGGGGAAATGAGCAGTTCTTC.

This clone appeared a few times. This chain uses TRBV30 with TRBJ1-3; no clear D. Trimming removed 0 bases at V and 3 bases at J, with 12 bases between. In germline, CDR1 is GTSNPN, CDR2 SVGIG (reference sequence). The CDR3 length is 15 residues. The CDR3, as DNA: TGTGCCTGGAGTGTACATGGTGATTATGGAAACACCATATATTTT. Translating it yields CAWSVHGDYGNTIYF. Full variable domain (missing parts from reference TRBV30 and TRBJ1-3): SQTIHQWPATLVQPVGSPLSLECTVEGTSNPNLYWYRQAAGRGLQLLFYSVGIGQISSEVPQNLSASRPQDRQFILSSKKLLLSDSGFYLCAWSVHGDYGNTIYFGEGSWLTVV.

CDR3 bases: TGTGCCAGCAGCTTAAGTCAGAACTATGGCTACACCTTC. It codes for CASSLSQNYGYTF. The chain couples TRBV7-9 to TRBJ1-2; D is unresolved. The V end lost 2 bases, the J end lost 2 bases, and 6 bases lay between the germline ends. The CDR3 sequence is 13 residues long. Germline CDR1 reads SEHNR; CDR2 reads FQNEAQ (reference sequence).

V gene TRBV5-1 combines with J gene TRBJ1-5; 12 bases are shared with TRBD1. The CDR3 is 15 amino acids. V gave up 4 bases and J gave up 7 bases; unmatched junction bases: 6. From germline, CDR1 is SGHRS and CDR2 YFSETQ. The CDR3 coding sequence is TGCGCCAGCAGCCGCGGGACAGGGGGCGGACAGCCCCAGCATTTT. Its translation is CASSRGTGGGQPQHF.

V gene TRBV27 combines with J gene TRBJ2-2, with TRBD2 matching over 7 bases. The germline gives CDR1 MNHEY, CDR2 SMNVEV (reference sequence). The V and J ends lost 0 bases and 1 base, in that order; junction bases with no gene match: 11. This CDR3 spans 19 amino acids. DNA for the CDR3: TGTGCCAGCAGTTTATCTGGGGGGTTAGCGGGCTTGAACACCGGGGAGCTGTTTTTT. The encoded protein is CASSLSGGLAGLNTGELFF.

This chain uses TRBV12-2 with TRBJ2-5; TRBD2, as called in the table, went unchecked against the DNA. TRBV12-2 is a documented pseudogene. The CDR3 extends over 18 amino acids. The CDR3 nucleotides read TGTGCAAGTCGCCTGCCCCGGACTAGCGGGAGCCGGGGGGAGACCCAGTACTTC. This translates into CASRLPRTSGSRGETQYF.

This chain uses TRBV5-1 with TRBJ1-1; TRBD1 might be the D (5 bases). There are 14 residues in the CDR3. Germline CDR1 and CDR2: SGHRS and YFSETQ. With 0 bases removed from V and 7 bases from J, the gap between germline ends came to 13 bases. The CDR3 DNA reads as TGCGCCAGCAGCTTGGACAGAACCGGGGGTGAAGCTTTCTTT. Translation gives CASSLDRTGGEAFF.

Only one count was recorded for this clone. The genes are TRBV11-3 and TRBJ1-2; D remains unclear. CDR1 and CDR2 (germline): SGHNT, YENEEA. The germline V and J ends were trimmed by 0 bases and 7 bases, with 6 bases remaining between them. The CDR3 totals 12 residues. For the CDR3, the DNA is TGTGCCAGCAGCTTAGAGGAGGTTGGCTACACCTTC. This codes for CASSLEEVGYTF.

The CDR3 sequence is CASSFGLAGGGNEQFF. CDR3 nucleotide sequence: TGCGCCAGCAGCTTCGGCCTAGCGGGGGGGGGCAATGAGCAGTTCTTC. This chain links TRBV5-1 with TRBJ2-1, with 12 nucleotides matching TRBD2. Unmatched junction bases numbered 6, after V lost 2 bases and J lost 6 bases. The CDR3 has 16 amino acids. Germline V CDR1 and CDR2: SGHRS, YFSETQ.

The chain employs TRBV5-1 and TRBJ2-5; TRBD2 might be the D (5 bases). The germline V gene has CDR1 SGHRS and CDR2 YFSETQ. With 2 bases removed from V and 3 bases from J, the gap between germline ends came to 11 bases. This CDR3 has 14 residues. CDR3 amino acids: CASSFQAEEETQYF. The DNA of the CDR3 is TGCGCCAGCAGCTTCCAGGCGGAGGAAGAGACCCAGTACTTC.